The 7 T cell receptor beta chains below were found in one sample sequenced in a study of molecular identifiers for immune sequencing clone quantification. TCRdb re-called the PCR reads with MiXCR, one entry per CDR3 protein. Found here are 15,000 to 20,000 distinct CDR3 sequences, about a fifth of them singletons; the top ten hold about 6.4%. The sample taken for sequencing was naive CD8+ T cells from blood, with Jurkat cell RNA spiked in. Subset noted: FACS-sorted CD8+CD4-CCR7+CD45RA+ naive T cells. The receptors come from a human donor in good health. Some libraries in this study had Jurkat cell RNA spiked in.

A word on this clonotype: It may be a read error: a sequence one base away is much more abundant. This chain joins TRBV20-1 and TRBJ2-1; D unclear. The CDR3 extends over 13 amino acids. Germline CDR1 is DFQATT and CDR2 is SNEGSKA (reference sequence). The CDR3 DNA sequence: TGCAGTGCTACGGCTACTCTGGTTTATGAGCGGTTCTTC. This codes for CSATATLVYERFF.

Relative to its sample, this clonotype is medium-sized. The chain uses TRBV7-9 and TRBJ2-7; 10 bases are shared with TRBD1. The CDR3 loop spans 14 amino acids. The V gene's germline CDR1 is SEHNR and CDR2 FQNEAQ (reference sequence). Trimming removed 5 bases from V and 2 bases from J; junction bases left unmatched: 3. The CDR3 loop reads CASSRGQGTYEQYF. The CDR3 DNA sequence: TGTGCCAGCAGCCGGGGACAGGGGACCTACGAGCAGTACTTC.

This clonotype was seen only a few times. The rearrangement links TRBV12-3 or TRBV12-4 to TRBJ2-7; D not certain. Between the trimmed V and J ends, which lost 5 bases and 1 base, there was a span of 21 bases. This CDR3 is 17 amino acids long. The DNA for the CDR3 is TGTGCCAGCAGTCCAATCCCGGACGCCTGGTCTTCCTACGAGCAGTACTTC. Its protein product is CASSPIPDAWSSYEQYF.

This clonotype showed up many times. This sequence joins TRBV7-9 and TRBJ1-2; D unresolved. With 2 bases removed from V and 0 bases from J, the gap between germline ends came to 13 bases. Germline CDR1 SEHNR, CDR2 FQNEAQ (reference sequence). The CDR3 has 16 amino acids. The DNA of the CDR3 is TGTGCCAGCAGCTTAATTGCTACACAAGCTAACTATGGCTACACCTTC. This translates into CASSLIATQANYGYTF. Using reference TRBV7-9 and TRBJ1-2 for the parts outside the CDR3, the full variable domain is DTGVSQNPRHKITKRGQNVTFRCDPISEHNRLYWYRQTLGQGPEFLTYFQNEAQLEKSRLLSDRFSAERPKGSFSTLEIQRTEQGDSAMYLCASSLIATQANYGYTFGSGTRLTVV.

This chain links TRBV5-4 with TRBJ2-3; 9 bases are shared with TRBD2. CDR1 and CDR2 (germline): SGHNT, YYREEE (reference sequence). V trimming: 4 bases; J trimming: 2 bases; junction bases outside the gene matches: 11. CDR3 size: 17 residues. DNA for the CDR3: TGTGCCAGCAGCACCCTTGGGCTAGCGGGACACACAGATACGCAGTATTTT. Translating it yields CASSTLGLAGHTDTQYF.

This clonotype came up many times. V gene TRBV12-3 or TRBV12-4 combines with J gene TRBJ2-7; 9 positions agree with TRBD2. The CDR3 totals 14 residues. With 0 bases clipped from V and 6 bases from J, the junction kept 3 bases outside the gene matches. The CDR3 region is CASSLASGSSEQYF. CDR3 DNA: TGTGCCAGCAGTTTAGCTAGCGGGAGTTCCGAGCAGTACTTC.

V usage is TRBV7-9 and J usage is TRBJ2-7, with D unclear. Germline values: CDR1 SEHNR, CDR2 FQNEAQ (reference sequence). V lost 5 bases and J 8 bases, leaving 10 bases between the germline ends. The CDR3 contains 11 residues. CDR3 in DNA: TGTGCCAGCAGCACGTCTACGCAGCAGTACTTC. It translates to CASSTSTQQYF.